These T cell receptor beta chains were read from a single sample in a study of brain metastases from non-small cell lung cancer. Assay used: immunoSEQ multiplex PCR; TCRdb lists only in-frame clones, some missing. Counted here are roughly 2,000 clones, 80% to 90% occurring once; the ten biggest clones make up 2.5% to 3.5%. Input material: tissue from a brain metastasis. Receptors originate from a donor aged 40 or over with non-small cell lung cancer. Both conserved end residues are part of each CDR3. Each record gives: V gene, D gene, clone size, J gene, CDR3 protein, CDR3 DNA. A D gene is named only where the DNA matches it firmly. Some rows mark clone size as missing; the rest say once, few, many or name a class of expanded clone.

v_call: TRBV6-2/TRBV6-3
d_call: NA
clone_size: NA
j_call: TRBJ1-4
cdr3_aa: CASSYALGATNEKLFF
cdr3_nt: TGTGCCAGCAGTTACGCCCTTGGGGCAACTAATGAAAAACTGTTTTTT

v_call: TRBV3-1/TRBV3-2
d_call: NA
clone_size: NA
j_call: TRBJ1-1
cdr3_aa: CASSQGHVNTEAFF
cdr3_nt: TGTGCCAGCAGCCAAGGACACGTAAACACTGAAGCTTTCTTT

v_call: TRBV6-1
d_call: NA
clone_size: NA
j_call: TRBJ1-5
cdr3_aa: CASSEWGGQPQHF
cdr3_nt: TGTGCCAGCAGTGAATGGGGTGGGCAGCCCCAGCATTTT

v_call: TRBV5-1
d_call: TRBD1
clone_size: NA
j_call: TRBJ1-6
cdr3_aa: CASSPGQGKRSPLHF
cdr3_nt: TGCGCCAGCAGCCCGGGACAGGGAAAAAGATCACCCCTCCACTTT

v_call: TRBV12-3/TRBV12-4
d_call: TRBD2
clone_size: NA
j_call: TRBJ2-7
cdr3_aa: CASSFGGNYEQYF
cdr3_nt: TGTGCCAGCAGTTTCGGGGGGAACTACGAGCAGTACTTC

v_call: TRBV7-9
d_call: NA
clone_size: NA
j_call: TRBJ1-5
cdr3_aa: CASSFLNQPQHF
cdr3_nt: TGTGCCAGCAGCTTTTTAAATCAGCCCCAGCATTTT

v_call: TRBV5-5
d_call: TRBD1
clone_size: NA
j_call: TRBJ2-7
cdr3_aa: CASSLARQGLPLYEQYF
cdr3_nt: TGTGCCAGCAGCTTGGCCCGACAGGGCCTACCTTTGTACGAGCAGTACTTC

v_call: TRBV5-5
d_call: NA
clone_size: NA
j_call: TRBJ1-1
cdr3_aa: CASSLVGRGTEAFF
cdr3_nt: TGTGCCAGCAGCTTGGTTGGCAGGGGCACTGAAGCTTTCTTT

v_call: TRBV7-8
d_call: NA
clone_size: NA
j_call: TRBJ1-5
cdr3_aa: CASSLWGESNQPQHF
cdr3_nt: TGTGCCAGCAGCTTATGGGGAGAGAGCAATCAGCCCCAGCATTTT

v_call: TRBV19
d_call: NA
clone_size: NA
j_call: TRBJ1-2
cdr3_aa: CASSIGSNYGYTF
cdr3_nt: TGTGCCAGTAGTATAGGCTCTAACTATGGCTACACCTTC

v_call: TRBV6-5
d_call: NA
clone_size: NA
j_call: TRBJ2-3
cdr3_aa: CASSPVGLAGYTQYF
cdr3_nt: TGTGCCAGCAGCCCGGTGGGATTAGCCGGGTATACGCAGTATTTT

v_call: TRBV7-8
d_call: NA
clone_size: NA
j_call: TRBJ1-5
cdr3_aa: CASSLVAPGGDQPQHF
cdr3_nt: TGTGCCAGCAGCTTAGTGGCACCGGGTGGCGATCAGCCCCAGCATTTT

v_call: TRBV6-5
d_call: NA
clone_size: once
j_call: TRBJ1-4
cdr3_aa: CASSQRSGSNEKLFF
cdr3_nt: TGTGCCAGCAGTCAAAGGTCGGGATCTAATGAAAAACTGTTTTTT

v_call: TRBV3-1/TRBV3-2
d_call: NA
clone_size: NA
j_call: TRBJ2-1
cdr3_aa: CASSHRPREYNEQFF
cdr3_nt: TGTGCCAGCAGCCATCGACCTCGGGAATACAATGAGCAGTTCTTC

v_call: TRBV5-4
d_call: TRBD1
clone_size: NA
j_call: TRBJ2-3
cdr3_aa: CASNPGTGVDTQYF
cdr3_nt: TGTGCCAGCAACCCCGGGACAGGCGTCGATACGCAGTATTTT

v_call: TRBV28
d_call: TRBD2
clone_size: NA
j_call: TRBJ2-5
cdr3_aa: CATIASGGLETQYF
cdr3_nt: TGTGCCACCATTGCTAGCGGGGGGCTGGAGACCCAGTACTTC

v_call: TRBV28
d_call: TRBD2
clone_size: once
j_call: TRBJ2-3
cdr3_aa: CASRLSGGPDTQYF
cdr3_nt: TGTGCCAGCAGACTTAGCGGGGGGCCAGATACGCAGTATTTT

v_call: TRBV7-8
d_call: NA
clone_size: NA
j_call: TRBJ1-5
cdr3_aa: CASTRGDQPQHF
cdr3_nt: TGTGCCAGCACCCGGGGGGATCAGCCCCAGCATTTT

v_call: TRBV2
d_call: TRBD1
clone_size: few
j_call: TRBJ1-4
cdr3_aa: CASTLDRTTNEKLFF
cdr3_nt: TGTGCCAGCACCTTGGACAGGACAACTAATGAAAAACTGTTTTTT

v_call: TRBV6-5
d_call: NA
clone_size: NA
j_call: TRBJ1-1
cdr3_aa: CASSYPSTEAFF
cdr3_nt: TGTGCCAGCAGTTACCCGAGCACTGAAGCTTTCTTT

v_call: TRBV6-4
d_call: NA
clone_size: NA
j_call: TRBJ1-2
cdr3_aa: CASSRFGGSYGYTF
cdr3_nt: TGTGCCAGCAGCAGGTTTGGGGGCAGCTATGGCTACACCTTC

v_call: TRBV2
d_call: NA
clone_size: NA
j_call: TRBJ1-5
cdr3_aa: CASSQTTRDQPQHF
cdr3_nt: TGTGCCAGCAGTCAGACAACCCGCGATCAGCCCCAGCATTTT

v_call: TRBV7-2
d_call: TRBD1
clone_size: NA
j_call: TRBJ1-2
cdr3_aa: CASSLQGQGGDGYTF
cdr3_nt: TGTGCCAGCAGCTTACAAGGACAGGGTGGGGATGGCTACACCTTC

v_call: TRBV6-2/TRBV6-3
d_call: NA
clone_size: NA
j_call: TRBJ2-1
cdr3_aa: CASSSLLGGPYNEQFF
cdr3_nt: TGTGCCAGCAGTTCATTATTGGGCGGACCTTACAATGAGCAGTTCTTC

v_call: TRBV2
d_call: TRBD1
clone_size: NA
j_call: TRBJ2-3
cdr3_aa: CARTGASITDTQYF
cdr3_nt: TGTGCCAGGACAGGGGCATCAATCACAGATACGCAGTATTTT

v_call: TRBV6-5
d_call: TRBD1
clone_size: NA
j_call: TRBJ1-4
cdr3_aa: CASVRDRDEKLFF
cdr3_nt: TGTGCCAGCGTCCGGGACAGGGATGAAAAACTGTTTTTT

v_call: TRBV7-9
d_call: NA
clone_size: NA
j_call: TRBJ1-1
cdr3_aa: CASRQLRTEEAFF
cdr3_nt: TGTGCCAGCAGGCAGCTACGGACAGAAGAAGCTTTCTTT

v_call: TRBV5-6
d_call: NA
clone_size: NA
j_call: TRBJ1-3
cdr3_aa: CASSPGPVSGNTIYF
cdr3_nt: TGTGCCAGCAGCCCGGGACCTGTCTCTGGAAACACCATATATTTT

v_call: TRBV10-3
d_call: NA
clone_size: NA
j_call: TRBJ2-5
cdr3_aa: CAISDRGETQYF
cdr3_nt: TGTGCCATCAGTGATAGGGGAGAGACCCAGTACTTC

v_call: TRBV19
d_call: NA
clone_size: NA
j_call: TRBJ2-1
cdr3_aa: CASSLTEQDNEQFF
cdr3_nt: TGTGCCAGTAGTCTAACCGAACAAGACAATGAGCAGTTCTTC

v_call: TRBV5-6
d_call: NA
clone_size: once
j_call: TRBJ1-1
cdr3_aa: CASSLPVLNTEAFF
cdr3_nt: TGTGCCAGCAGCTTACCAGTCCTGAACACTGAAGCTTTCTTT

v_call: TRBV6-5
d_call: NA
clone_size: NA
j_call: TRBJ1-6
cdr3_aa: CASSYRRRNSPLHF
cdr3_nt: TGTGCCAGCAGTTACAGGCGGAGAAATTCACCCCTCCACTTT

v_call: TRBV5-8
d_call: TRBD1
clone_size: NA
j_call: TRBJ2-1
cdr3_aa: CASSLWGTGGYEQFF
cdr3_nt: TGTGCCAGCAGCTTGTGGGGGACAGGGGGCTATGAGCAGTTCTTC

v_call: TRBV11-3
d_call: TRBD1
clone_size: NA
j_call: TRBJ1-5
cdr3_aa: CASSLPLDRAENQPQHF
cdr3_nt: TGTGCCAGCAGCTTACCCCTGGACAGGGCTGAGAATCAGCCCCAGCATTTT

v_call: TRBV7-2
d_call: NA
clone_size: NA
j_call: TRBJ1-5
cdr3_aa: CASSLLWAGDNQPQHF
cdr3_nt: TGTGCCAGCAGCTTGCTTTGGGCCGGCGACAATCAGCCCCAGCATTTT

v_call: TRBV5-1
d_call: NA
clone_size: NA
j_call: TRBJ1-1
cdr3_aa: CASSLARTAPMNTEAFF
cdr3_nt: TGCGCCAGCAGCTTGGCCCGGACAGCCCCTATGAACACTGAAGCTTTCTTT

v_call: TRBV3-1/TRBV3-2
d_call: NA
clone_size: NA
j_call: TRBJ1-5
cdr3_aa: CASSQGNLNQPQHF
cdr3_nt: TGTGCCAGCAGCCAAGGCAACCTCAATCAGCCCCAGCATTTT

v_call: TRBV28
d_call: NA
clone_size: NA
j_call: TRBJ2-7
cdr3_aa: CASNPNLQGLVSYEQYF
cdr3_nt: TGTGCCAGCAACCCGAACCTACAAGGACTGGTCTCCTACGAGCAGTACTTC

v_call: TRBV4-1
d_call: NA
clone_size: NA
j_call: TRBJ1-6
cdr3_aa: CASSTRTENSPLHF
cdr3_nt: TGCGCCAGCAGCACTCGGACAGAGAATTCACCCCTCCACTTT

v_call: TRBV3-1/TRBV3-2
d_call: NA
clone_size: NA
j_call: TRBJ2-5
cdr3_aa: CASSLRETQYF
cdr3_nt: TGTGCCAGCAGCCTACGTGAGACCCAATACTTC

v_call: TRBV7-9
d_call: NA
clone_size: NA
j_call: TRBJ2-7
cdr3_aa: CASINGGAYEQYF
cdr3_nt: TGTGCCAGCATCAACGGAGGTGCCTACGAGCAGTACTTC

v_call: TRBV19
d_call: TRBD1
clone_size: NA
j_call: TRBJ2-7
cdr3_aa: CASEGDRGYEQYF
cdr3_nt: TGTGCCAGTGAGGGAGACAGGGGCTACGAGCAGTACTTC

v_call: TRBV18
d_call: TRBD1
clone_size: once
j_call: TRBJ1-2
cdr3_aa: CASSPGGQDGYTF
cdr3_nt: TGTGCCAGCTCACCGGGGGGACAGGATGGCTACACCTTC

v_call: TRBV6-5
d_call: TRBD1
clone_size: NA
j_call: TRBJ2-1
cdr3_aa: CASGRRQGSYNEQFF
cdr3_nt: TGTGCCAGCGGTAGGAGACAGGGCTCCTACAATGAGCAGTTCTTC

v_call: TRBV6-5
d_call: NA
clone_size: NA
j_call: TRBJ1-2
cdr3_aa: CASSRERQVVGYTF
cdr3_nt: TGTGCCAGCAGCCGAGAAAGGCAGGTCGTCGGCTACACCTTC

v_call: TRBV5-5
d_call: TRBD2
clone_size: NA
j_call: TRBJ2-1
cdr3_aa: CASSAGGSSYNEQFF
cdr3_nt: TGTGCCAGCAGCGCCGGGGGGAGCTCCTACAATGAGCAGTTCTTC

v_call: TRBV6-6
d_call: NA
clone_size: NA
j_call: TRBJ2-7
cdr3_aa: CASSQTSYEQYF
cdr3_nt: TGTGCCAGCAGTCAAACCTCCTACGAGCAGTACTTC